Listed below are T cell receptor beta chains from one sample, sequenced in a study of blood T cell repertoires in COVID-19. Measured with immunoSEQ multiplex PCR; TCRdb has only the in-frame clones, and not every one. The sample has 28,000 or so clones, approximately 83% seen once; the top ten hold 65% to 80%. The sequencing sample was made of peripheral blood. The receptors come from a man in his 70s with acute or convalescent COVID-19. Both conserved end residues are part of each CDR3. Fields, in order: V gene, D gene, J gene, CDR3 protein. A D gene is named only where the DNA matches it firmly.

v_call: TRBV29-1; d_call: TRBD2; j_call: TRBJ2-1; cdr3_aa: CSVGLAGGLEQFF
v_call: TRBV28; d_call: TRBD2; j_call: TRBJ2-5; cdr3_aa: CASSSTGLAEETQYF
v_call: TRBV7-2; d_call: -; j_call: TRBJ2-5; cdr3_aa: CASSLASTGQETQYF
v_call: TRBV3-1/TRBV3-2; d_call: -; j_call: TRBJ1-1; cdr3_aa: CASSRLGGAAEAFF
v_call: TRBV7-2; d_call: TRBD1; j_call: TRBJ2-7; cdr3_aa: CASSSSGQLSREQYF
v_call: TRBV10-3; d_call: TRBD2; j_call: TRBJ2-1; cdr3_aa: CAISMTSGFFSSYNEQFF
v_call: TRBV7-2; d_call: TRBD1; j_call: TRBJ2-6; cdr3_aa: CASSLSQGAGGANVLTF
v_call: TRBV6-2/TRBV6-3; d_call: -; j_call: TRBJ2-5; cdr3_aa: CASSPRPGRGETQYF
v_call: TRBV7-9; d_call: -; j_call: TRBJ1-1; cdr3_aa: CASSAGGANTEAFF
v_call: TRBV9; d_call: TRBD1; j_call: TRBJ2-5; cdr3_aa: CASSPGTAYQGDETQYF
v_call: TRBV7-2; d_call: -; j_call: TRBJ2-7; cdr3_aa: CASSLRAGAAYEQYF
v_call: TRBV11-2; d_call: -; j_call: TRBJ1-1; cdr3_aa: CASSRTQGTEAFF
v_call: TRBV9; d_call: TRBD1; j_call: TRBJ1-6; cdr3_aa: CASSVGGNRGNSPLHF
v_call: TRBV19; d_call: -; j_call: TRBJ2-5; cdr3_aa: CASGSGAPETQYF
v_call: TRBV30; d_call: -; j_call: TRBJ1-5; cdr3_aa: CAWRSGRNNQPQHF
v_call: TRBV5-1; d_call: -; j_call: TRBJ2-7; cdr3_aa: CASSSGTGTPYEQYF
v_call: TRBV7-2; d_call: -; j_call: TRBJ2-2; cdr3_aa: CASSFSGTNTGELFF
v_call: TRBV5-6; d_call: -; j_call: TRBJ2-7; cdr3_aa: CASSLVPGGAYEQYF
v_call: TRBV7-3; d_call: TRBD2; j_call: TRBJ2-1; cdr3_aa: CASSLIGTRDNEQFF
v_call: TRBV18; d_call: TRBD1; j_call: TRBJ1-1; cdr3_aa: CASSPRDSHTEAFF
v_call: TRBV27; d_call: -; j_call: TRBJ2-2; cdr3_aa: CASSRTYRDLTNTGELFF
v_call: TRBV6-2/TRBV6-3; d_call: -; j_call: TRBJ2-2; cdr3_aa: CASSYLRGYVGELFF
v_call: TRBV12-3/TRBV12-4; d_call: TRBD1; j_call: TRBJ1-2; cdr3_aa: CASRTGGVYGYTF
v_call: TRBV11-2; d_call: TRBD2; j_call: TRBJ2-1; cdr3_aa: CASSGLGGGRYNEQFF
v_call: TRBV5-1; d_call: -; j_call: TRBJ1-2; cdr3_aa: CASSLSQRRDGYTF
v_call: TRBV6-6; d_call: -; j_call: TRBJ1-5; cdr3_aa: CASLSGLYQPQHF